This TCR beta chain was sequenced during a study of cytomegalovirus exposure and HLA in healthy donors. The PCR employed 60 Vbeta primers together with 13 Jbeta primers. Produced via immunoSEQ multiplex PCR; TCRdb's table is partial and in-frame only. The repertoire holds 95,000 to 100,000 clones, with approximately 72% as singletons. The CDR3 is 15 residues long. Germline values: CDR1 KGHSH, CDR2 LQKENI. V trimming: 3 bases; J trimming: 5 bases; junction bases outside the gene matches: 4. Source material: PBMCs. This chain links TRBV18 with TRBJ2-3; 11 bases map to TRBD1. This clonotype originated in a woman in her thirties or forties in good health and CMV-seronegative. CDR3 sequence (DNA): TGTGCCAGCTCACCTGGACAGGGGGCGGGAGATACGCAGTATTTT. The encoded protein is CASSPGQGAGDTQYF.